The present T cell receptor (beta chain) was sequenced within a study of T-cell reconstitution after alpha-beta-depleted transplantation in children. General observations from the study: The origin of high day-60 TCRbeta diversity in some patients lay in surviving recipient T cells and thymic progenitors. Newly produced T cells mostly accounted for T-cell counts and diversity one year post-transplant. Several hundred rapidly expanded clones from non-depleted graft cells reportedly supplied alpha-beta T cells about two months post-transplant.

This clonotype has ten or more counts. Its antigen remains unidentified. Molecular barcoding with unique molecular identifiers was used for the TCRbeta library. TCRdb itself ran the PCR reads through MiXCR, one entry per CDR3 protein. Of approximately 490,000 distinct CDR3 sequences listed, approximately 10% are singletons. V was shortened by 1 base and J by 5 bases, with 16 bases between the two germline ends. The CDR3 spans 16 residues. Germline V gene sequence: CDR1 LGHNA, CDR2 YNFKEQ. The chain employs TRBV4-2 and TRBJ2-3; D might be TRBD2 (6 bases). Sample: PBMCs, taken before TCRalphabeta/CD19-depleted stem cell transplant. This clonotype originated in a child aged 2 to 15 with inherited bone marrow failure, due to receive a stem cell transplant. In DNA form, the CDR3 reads TGTGCCAGCAGCCAAGGCGGAGGGGATGTGGGAGATACGCAGTATTTT. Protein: CASSQGGGDVGDTQYF.